This T cell receptor beta chain was documented in a study of CD8 T cells in ankylosing spondylitis. General study results and limits: Several highly homologous variants made up a TCR beta motif, and this motif appeared characteristic of ankylosing spondylitis blood. Disease-associated clones were reportedly significantly overrepresented in matched ankylosing spondylitis synovial fluid. Before this, some motif variants had been reported in reactive arthritis synovial fluid and blood.

This clonotype was seen many times. Its target is not known. CDR1 SQVTM and CDR2 ANQGSEA come from the germline V gene. V lost 8 bases to trimming and J lost 2 bases; unmatched junction nucleotides: 4. This CDR3 contains 13 residues. TCRdb processed the 5' RACE reads anew with MiXCR; each CDR3 protein has one entry. The sample carries 500,000 or so distinct CDR3 sequences, approximately 5% recorded once. The rearrangement joins TRBV29-1 to TRBJ1-5, with 9 bases matching TRBD1. This clonotype originated in a male donor with ankylosing spondylitis. Sequencing used blood, either unsorted or a sorted T cell fraction (not recorded which). Here the CDR3 reads CSIRTGGNQPQHF. For the CDR3, the DNA is TGCAGCATTAGGACAGGGGGCAATCAGCCCCAGCATTTT.